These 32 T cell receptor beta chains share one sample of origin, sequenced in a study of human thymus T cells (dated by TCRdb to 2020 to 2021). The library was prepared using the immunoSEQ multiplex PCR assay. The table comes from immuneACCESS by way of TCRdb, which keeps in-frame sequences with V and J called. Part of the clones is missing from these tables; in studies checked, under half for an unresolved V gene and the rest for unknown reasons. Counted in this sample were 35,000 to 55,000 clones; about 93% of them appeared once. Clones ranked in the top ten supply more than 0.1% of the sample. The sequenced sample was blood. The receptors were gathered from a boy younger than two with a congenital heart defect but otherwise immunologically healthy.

The CDR3 here is CASSRTSGGGTDTQYF. The CDR3 DNA sequence: TGTGCCAGCAGCAGAACTAGCGGCGGTGGGACAGATACGCAGTATTTT. This rearrangement joins TRBV25-1 to TRBJ2-3, with 8 bases matching TRBD2. The CDR3 has 16 amino acids. Germline CDR1 and CDR2: MGHDK and SYGVNS. V lost 6 bases to trimming and J lost 3 bases; unmatched junction nucleotides: 11.

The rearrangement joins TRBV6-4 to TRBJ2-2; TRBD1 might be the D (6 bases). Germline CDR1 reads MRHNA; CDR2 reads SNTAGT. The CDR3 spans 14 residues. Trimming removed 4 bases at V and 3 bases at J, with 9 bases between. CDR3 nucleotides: TGTGCCAGCAGTGGGACAGACGACACCGGGGAGCTGTTTTTT. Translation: CASSGTDDTGELFF.

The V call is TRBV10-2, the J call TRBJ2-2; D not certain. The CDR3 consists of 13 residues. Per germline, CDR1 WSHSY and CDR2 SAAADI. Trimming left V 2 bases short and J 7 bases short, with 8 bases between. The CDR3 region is CASSEIGNGELFF. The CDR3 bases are TGCGCCAGCAGTGAGATAGGGAACGGGGAGCTGTTTTTT.

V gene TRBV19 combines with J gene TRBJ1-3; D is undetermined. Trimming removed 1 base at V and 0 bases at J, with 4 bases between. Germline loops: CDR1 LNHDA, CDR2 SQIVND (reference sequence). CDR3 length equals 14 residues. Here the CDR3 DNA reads TGTGCCAGTAGTATAGGAGGCTCTGGAAACACCATATATTTT. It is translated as CASSIGGSGNTIYF.

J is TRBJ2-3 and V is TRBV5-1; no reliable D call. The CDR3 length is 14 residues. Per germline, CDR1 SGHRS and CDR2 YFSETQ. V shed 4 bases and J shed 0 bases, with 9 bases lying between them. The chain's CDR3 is CASSPALSTDTQYF. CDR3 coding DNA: TGCGCCAGCAGCCCTGCACTCAGCACAGATACGCAGTATTTT.

The CDR3 spells CASSMSVSYEQYF. The CDR3 region has the DNA TGTGCCAGTAGTATGAGCGTGTCCTACGAGCAGTACTTC. The chain links TRBV19 to TRBJ2-7; D is uncertain. Trimming left V 3 bases short and J 1 base short, with 7 bases between. CDR3 length: 13 residues. Germline CDR1 and CDR2: LNHDA and SQIVND (reference sequence).

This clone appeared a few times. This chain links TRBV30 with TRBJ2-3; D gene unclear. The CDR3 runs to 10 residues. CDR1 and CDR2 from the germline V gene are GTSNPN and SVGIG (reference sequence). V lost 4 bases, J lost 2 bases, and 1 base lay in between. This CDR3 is CAWNTDTQYF. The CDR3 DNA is TGTGCCTGGAACACAGATACGCAGTATTTT.

The CDR3 protein is CASRGEWGGNTEAFF. DNA of the CDR3: TGTGCCAGCAGGGGCGAATGGGGTGGGAACACTGAAGCTTTCTTT. The gene calls are TRBV2 and TRBJ1-1; D gene uncertain. The germline CDR1 and CDR2 sequences are SNHLY and FYNNEI. Deletions cut 6 bases from V and 1 base from J, with 15 bases between. The CDR3 covers 15 residues. The full variable domain, rest sourced from reference TRBV2 and TRBJ1-1, is EPEVTQTPSHQVTQMGQEVILRCVPISNHLYFYWYRQILGQKVEFLVSFYNNEISEKSEIFDDQFSVERPDGSNFTLKIRSTKLEDSAMYFCASRGEWGGNTEAFFGQGTRLTVV.

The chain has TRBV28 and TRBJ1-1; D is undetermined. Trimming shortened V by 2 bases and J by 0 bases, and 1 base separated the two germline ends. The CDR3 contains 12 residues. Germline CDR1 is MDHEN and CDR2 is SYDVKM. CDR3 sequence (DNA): TGTGCCAGCAGTTTAATGAACACTGAAGCTTTCTTT. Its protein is CASSLMNTEAFF.

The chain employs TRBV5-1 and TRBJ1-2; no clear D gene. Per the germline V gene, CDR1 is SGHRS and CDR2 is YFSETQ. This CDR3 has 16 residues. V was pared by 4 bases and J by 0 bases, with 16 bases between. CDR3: CASSPGSPGANYGYTF. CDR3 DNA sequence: TGCGCCAGCAGCCCCGGCAGTCCCGGAGCTAACTATGGCTACACCTTC.

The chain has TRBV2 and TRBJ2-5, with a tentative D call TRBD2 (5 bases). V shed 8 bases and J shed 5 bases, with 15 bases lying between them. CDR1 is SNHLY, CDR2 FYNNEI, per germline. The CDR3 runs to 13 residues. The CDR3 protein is CASLEGVRETQYF. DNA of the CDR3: TGTGCCAGCCTCGAGGGAGTACGGGAGACCCAGTACTTC.

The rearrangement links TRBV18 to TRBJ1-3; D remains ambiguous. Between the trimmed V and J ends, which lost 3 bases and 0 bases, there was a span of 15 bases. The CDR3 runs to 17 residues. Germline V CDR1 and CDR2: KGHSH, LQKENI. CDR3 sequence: CASSPTHLGGSGNTIYF. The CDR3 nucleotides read TGTGCCAGCTCACCCACTCACTTAGGTGGCTCTGGAAACACCATATATTTT.

CDR3 in DNA: TGTGCCAGCAGTTACGGGGGCCCCACTGAAGCTTTCTTT. This encodes CASSYGGPTEAFF. The V call is TRBV6-5, the J call TRBJ1-1; a weak D match, TRBD1 (6 bases). The V gene's germline CDR1 is MNHEY and CDR2 SVGAGI. This CDR3 is 13 amino acids long. Between the trimmed V and J ends, which lost 2 bases and 4 bases, there was a span of 8 bases.

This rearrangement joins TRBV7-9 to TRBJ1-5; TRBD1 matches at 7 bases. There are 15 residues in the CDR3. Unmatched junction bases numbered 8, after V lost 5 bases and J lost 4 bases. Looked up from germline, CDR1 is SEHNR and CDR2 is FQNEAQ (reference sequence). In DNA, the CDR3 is TGTGCCAGCAGCGGGAGGAGGGGGCGTAATCAGCCCCAGCATTTT. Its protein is CASSGRRGRNQPQHF.

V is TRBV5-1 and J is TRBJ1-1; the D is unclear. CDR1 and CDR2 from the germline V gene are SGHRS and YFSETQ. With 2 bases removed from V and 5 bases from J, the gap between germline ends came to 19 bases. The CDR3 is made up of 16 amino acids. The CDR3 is CASSLSAGLSRTEAFF. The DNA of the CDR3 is TGCGCCAGCAGCTTATCTGCAGGTTTGAGTAGGACTGAAGCTTTCTTT.

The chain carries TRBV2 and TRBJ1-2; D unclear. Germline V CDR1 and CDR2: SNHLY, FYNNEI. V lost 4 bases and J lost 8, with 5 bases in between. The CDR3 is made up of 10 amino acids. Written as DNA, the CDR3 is TGTGCCAGCAGTGTTGGGGGCTACACCTTC. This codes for CASSVGGYTF.

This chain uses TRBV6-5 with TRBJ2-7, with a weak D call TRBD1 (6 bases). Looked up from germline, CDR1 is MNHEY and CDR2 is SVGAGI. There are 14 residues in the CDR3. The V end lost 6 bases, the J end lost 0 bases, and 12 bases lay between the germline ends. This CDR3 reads CASRGAGSSYEQYF. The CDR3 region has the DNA TGTGCCAGCAGGGGGGCAGGGAGCTCCTACGAGCAGTACTTC.

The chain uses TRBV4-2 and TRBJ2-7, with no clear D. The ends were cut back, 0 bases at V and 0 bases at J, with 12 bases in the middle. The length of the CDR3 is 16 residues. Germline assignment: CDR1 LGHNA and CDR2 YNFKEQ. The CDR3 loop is CASSQDLVTSSYEQYF. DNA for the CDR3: TGTGCCAGCAGCCAAGATCTCGTCACTTCCTCCTACGAGCAGTACTTC.

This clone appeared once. The CDR3 spells CASSSDRAEGTQYF. Written as DNA, the CDR3 is TGTGCCAGCAGCTCGGACAGGGCGGAGGGGACCCAGTACTTC. The chain links TRBV13 to TRBJ2-5; TRBD1 aligns across 8 bases. The CDR3 covers 14 residues. CDR1 and CDR2 from the germline V gene are PRHDT and FYEKMQ (reference sequence). V was clipped by 4 bases and J by 7 bases; unmatched bases: 8. Based on the CDR3 plus reference TRBV13 and TRBJ2-5, the full variable domain is AAGVIQSPRHLIKEKRETATLKCYPIPRHDTVYWYQQGPGQDPQFLISFYEKMQSDKGSIPDRFSAQQFSDYHSELNMSSLELGDSALYFCASSSDRAEGTQYFGPGTRLLVL.

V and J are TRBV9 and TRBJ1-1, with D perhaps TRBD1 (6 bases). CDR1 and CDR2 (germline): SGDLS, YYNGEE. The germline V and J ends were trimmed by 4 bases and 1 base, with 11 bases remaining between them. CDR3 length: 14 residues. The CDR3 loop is CASSLGGRNTEAFF. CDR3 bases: TGTGCCAGCAGCTTAGGGGGGAGGAACACTGAAGCTTTCTTT. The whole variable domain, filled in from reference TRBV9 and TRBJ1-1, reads DSGVTQTPKHLITATGQRVTLRCSPRSGDLSVYWYQQSLDQGLQFLIQYYNGEERAKGNILERFSAQQFPDLHSELNLSSLELGDSALYFCASSLGGRNTEAFFGQGTRLTVV.

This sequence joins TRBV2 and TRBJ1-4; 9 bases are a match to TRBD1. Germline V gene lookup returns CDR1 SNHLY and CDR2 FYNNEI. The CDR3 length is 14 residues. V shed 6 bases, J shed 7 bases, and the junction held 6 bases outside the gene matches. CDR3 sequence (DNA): TGTGCCAGCAGAATACAGGGGGCGTCTGAAAAACTGTTTTTT. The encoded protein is CASRIQGASEKLFF.

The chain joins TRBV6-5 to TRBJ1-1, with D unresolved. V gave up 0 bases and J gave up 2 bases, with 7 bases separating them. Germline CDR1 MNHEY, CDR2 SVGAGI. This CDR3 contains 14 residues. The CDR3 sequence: CASSYSASNTEAFF. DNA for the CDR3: TGTGCCAGCAGTTACTCCGCATCTAACACTGAAGCTTTCTTT.

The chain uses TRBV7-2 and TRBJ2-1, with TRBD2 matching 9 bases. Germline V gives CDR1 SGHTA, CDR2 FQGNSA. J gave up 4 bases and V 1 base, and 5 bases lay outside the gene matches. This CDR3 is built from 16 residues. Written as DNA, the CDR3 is TGTGCCAGCAGCTTAGATGCGGGGGGGCGGTACAATGAGCAGTTCTTC. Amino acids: CASSLDAGGRYNEQFF. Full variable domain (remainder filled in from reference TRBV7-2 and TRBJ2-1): GAGVSQSPSNKVTEKGKDVELRCDPISGHTALYWYRQSLGQGLEFLIYFQGNSAPDKSGLPSDRFSAERTGGSVSTLTIQRTQQEDSAVYLCASSLDAGGRYNEQFFGPGTRLTVL.

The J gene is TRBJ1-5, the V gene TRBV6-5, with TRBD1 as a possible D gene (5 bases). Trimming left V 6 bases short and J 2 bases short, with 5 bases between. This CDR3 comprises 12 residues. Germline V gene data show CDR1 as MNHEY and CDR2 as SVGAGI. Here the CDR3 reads CASRQGNQPQHF. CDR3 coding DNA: TGTGCCAGCAGACAGGGCAATCAGCCCCAGCATTTT.

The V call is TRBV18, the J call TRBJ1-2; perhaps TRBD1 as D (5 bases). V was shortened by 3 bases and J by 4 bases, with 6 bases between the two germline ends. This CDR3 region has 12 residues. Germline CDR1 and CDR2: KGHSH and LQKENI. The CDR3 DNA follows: TGTGCCAGCTCACCGAGGGGCTATGGCTACACCTTC. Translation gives CASSPRGYGYTF.

The CDR3 region has the DNA TGTGCCATCAGTTTAACAGGGAGCCTTATGAACACTGAAGCTTTCTTT. As protein: CAISLTGSLMNTEAFF. J is TRBJ1-1 and V is TRBV10-3; tentative D call: TRBD1 (6 bases). The CDR3 runs to 16 residues. Deletions cut 5 bases from V and 0 bases from J, with 16 bases between. Germline V gives CDR1 ENHRY, CDR2 SYGVKD.

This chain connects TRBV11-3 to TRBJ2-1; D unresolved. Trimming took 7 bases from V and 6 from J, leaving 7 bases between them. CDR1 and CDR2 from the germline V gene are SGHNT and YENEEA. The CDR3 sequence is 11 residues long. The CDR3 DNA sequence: TGTGCCAGCACCCTGGTCAATGAGCAGTTCTTC. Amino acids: CASTLVNEQFF.

CDR3 in amino acids: CASSTTSGGASNEQFF. The CDR3 nucleotides are TGTGCCAGCAGCACGACTAGCGGGGGGGCCAGTAATGAGCAGTTCTTC. The V call is TRBV13, the J call TRBJ2-1; the match to TRBD2 covers 14 bases. The CDR3 length is 16 residues. Trimming removed 5 bases from V and 7 bases from J; junction bases left unmatched: 7. Looked up from germline, CDR1 is PRHDT and CDR2 is FYEKMQ (reference sequence).

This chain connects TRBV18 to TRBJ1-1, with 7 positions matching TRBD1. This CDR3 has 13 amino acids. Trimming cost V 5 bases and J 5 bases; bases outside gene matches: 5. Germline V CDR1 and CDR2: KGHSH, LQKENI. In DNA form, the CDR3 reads TGTGCCAGCTCATTTACAGGGGAGACTGAAGCTTTCTTT. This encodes CASSFTGETEAFF.

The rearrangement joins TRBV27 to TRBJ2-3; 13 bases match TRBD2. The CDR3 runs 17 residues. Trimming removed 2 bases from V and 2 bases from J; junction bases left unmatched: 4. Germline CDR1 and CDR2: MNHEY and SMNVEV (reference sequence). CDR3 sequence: CASSLRGLAGFTDTQYF. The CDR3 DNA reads TGTGCCAGCAGTTTAAGGGGACTAGCGGGGTTCACAGATACGCAGTATTTT.

CDR3 residues: CASSVVAGSYEQYF. The CDR3 bases are TGTGCCAGCAGCGTAGTCGCGGGATCCTACGAGCAGTACTTC. The J gene is TRBJ2-7, the V gene TRBV9, with a tentative D call TRBD2 (6 bases). From germline, CDR1 is SGDLS and CDR2 YYNGEE. This CDR3 spans 14 amino acids. The V end lost 0 bases, the J end lost 1 base, and 8 bases lay between the germline ends.

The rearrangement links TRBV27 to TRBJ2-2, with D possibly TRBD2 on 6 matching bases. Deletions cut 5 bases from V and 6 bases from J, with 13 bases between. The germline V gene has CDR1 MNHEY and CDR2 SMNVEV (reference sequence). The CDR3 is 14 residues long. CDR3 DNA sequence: TGTGCCAGCAGTATCCTGGGAGGTCCCGGGGAGCTGTTTTTT. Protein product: CASSILGGPGELFF.